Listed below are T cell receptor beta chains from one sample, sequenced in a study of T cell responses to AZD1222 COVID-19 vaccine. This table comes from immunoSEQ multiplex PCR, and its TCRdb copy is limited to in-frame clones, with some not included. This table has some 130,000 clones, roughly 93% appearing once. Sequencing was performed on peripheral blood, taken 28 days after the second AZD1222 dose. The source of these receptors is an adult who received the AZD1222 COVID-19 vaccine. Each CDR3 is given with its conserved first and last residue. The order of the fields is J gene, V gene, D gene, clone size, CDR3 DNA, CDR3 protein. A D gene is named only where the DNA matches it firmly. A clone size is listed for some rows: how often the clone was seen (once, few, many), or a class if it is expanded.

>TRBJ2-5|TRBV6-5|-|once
TGTGCCGGGAAGGACTCTCAGAAGACCCAGTACTTC
CAGKDSQKTQYF
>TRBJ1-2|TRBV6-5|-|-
TGTGCCAGCAGTCAATCTTGGGGCGCTTCTGGCTACACCTTC
CASSQSWGASGYTF
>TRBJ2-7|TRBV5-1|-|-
TGCGCCAGCAGCTTTCTAGGATTACTGATCTCGGGGTACGAGCAGTACTTC
CASSFLGLLISGYEQYF
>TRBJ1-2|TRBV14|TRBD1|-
TGTGCCAGCAGCCAAGTAGGATCAGGGGGCGTTGATGGCTACACCTTC
CASSQVGSGGVDGYTF
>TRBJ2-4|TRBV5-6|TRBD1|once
TGTGCCAGCAGCCACATGACAGGGGGCCAAAACATTCAGTACTTC
CASSHMTGGQNIQYF
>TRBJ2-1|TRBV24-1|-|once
TGTGCCACCTCATCCCCAGGGGGGGGGCAGGATGAGCAGTTCTTC
CATSSPGGGQDEQFF
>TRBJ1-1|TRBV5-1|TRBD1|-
TGCGCCAGCAGCCATGGACAGGGAATAGCTGAAGCTTTCTTT
CASSHGQGIAEAFF
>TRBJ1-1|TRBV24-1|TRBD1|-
TGTGGGAGGGGGCCTTTGAACACTGAAGCTTTCTTT
CGRGPLNTEAFF
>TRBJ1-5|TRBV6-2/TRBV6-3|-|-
TGTGCCAGCAGTTACTCTGGCAGCCCGGGGCCCCAGCATTTT
CASSYSGSPGPQHF
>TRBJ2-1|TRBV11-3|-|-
TGTGCCAGCAGCTTAGATTGGCAGCCAGACAATGAGCAGTTCTTC
CASSLDWQPDNEQFF
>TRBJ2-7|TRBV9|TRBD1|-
TGTGCCAGCAGCGCGGGGGGGACAGGGGCTCTCGAGCAGTACTTC
CASSAGGTGALEQYF
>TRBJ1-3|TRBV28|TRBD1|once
TGTGCCAGCAGTGACCGGACAGGGGGCCCTTTCTCTGGAAACACCATATATTTT
CASSDRTGGPFSGNTIYF
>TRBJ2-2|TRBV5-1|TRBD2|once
TGCGCCAGCAGCTTCCCGGCTAGCGGGAGGACCCCGAACACCGGGGAGCTGTTTTTT
CASSFPASGRTPNTGELFF
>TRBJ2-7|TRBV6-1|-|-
TGTGCCAGCAGTGAATCAGGGTCCAGCTCCTACGAGCAGTACTTC
CASSESGSSSYEQYF
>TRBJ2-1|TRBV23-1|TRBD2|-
TGCGCCAGCAGTCAAACAGGGAGAGCGGGAGGGCCCTACAATGAGCAGTTCTTC
CASSQTGRAGGPYNEQFF
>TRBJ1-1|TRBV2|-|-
TGTGCCAGCCAGAAAGAGGGTGGAAGCCTGAACACTGAAGCTTTCTTT
CASQKEGGSLNTEAFF
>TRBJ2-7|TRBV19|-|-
TGTGCCAGTAGTATAGATCACACGGGCTACGAGCAGTACTTC
CASSIDHTGYEQYF
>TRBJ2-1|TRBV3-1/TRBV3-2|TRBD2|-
TGTGCCAGCAGCCAGGTTAGCGGGAGGGGATCCTACAATGAGCAGTTCTTC
CASSQVSGRGSYNEQFF
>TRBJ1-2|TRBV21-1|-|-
TGTGCCAGCAGCCGAAACTTGGGACAGGGGCAACGTAACTATGGCTACACCTTC
CASSRNLGQGQRNYGYTF
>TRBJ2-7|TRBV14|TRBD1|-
TGTGCCAGCAGCGTAACAGGGGGCTCGAGCTTGGGGCAGTACTTC
CASSVTGGSSLGQYF
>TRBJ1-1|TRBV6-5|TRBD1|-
TGTGCCAGCAACCACAGGGGGAACACTGAAGCTTTCTTT
CASNHRGNTEAFF
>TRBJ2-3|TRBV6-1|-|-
TGTGCCAGCAGTGAGACCCAACCTACAGGTACCTCTAGCAAAAATACGCAGTACTTT
CASSETQPTGTSSKNTQYF
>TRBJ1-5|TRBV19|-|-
TGTGCCAGTAGGTGGGAGGCAGGGCCTCAGCCCCAGCATTTT
CASRWEAGPQPQHF
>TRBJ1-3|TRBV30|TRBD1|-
TGTGCCTGGAGTCCACGGACAGGGTCTGGAAACACCATATATTTT
CAWSPRTGSGNTIYF
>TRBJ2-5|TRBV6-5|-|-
TGTGCCAGCAGTTCCAAGATTAATAGGGAGACCCAGTACTTC
CASSSKINRETQYF
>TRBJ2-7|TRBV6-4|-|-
TGTGCCAATCAGGTGTCACCTTCCTACGAGCAGTACTTC
CANQVSPSYEQYF
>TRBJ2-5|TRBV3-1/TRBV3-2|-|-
TGTGCCAGCAGCCAAGAGGGGGGTAAACAAGAGACCCAGTACTTC
CASSQEGGKQETQYF